What follows describes a single T cell receptor beta chain. Its antigen is not identified. This sample includes further DNA sequences coding for the same CDR3. The data were produced by immunoSEQ multiplex PCR, yet TCRdb's version contains in-frame clones alone and is incomplete. Among 2 million to 2.5 million clones listed, over 90% were seen once. This specimen comes from a study of shared clonotypes between healthy human individuals. Points from the study as a whole: The genetic and exposure-history diversity represented was limited by few donors. Incompleteness in sorted-subset sequencing, despite large depth, was shown by rarefaction. Naive subsets typically showed greater estimated richness than memory subsets.

Germline-derived CDR1 and CDR2 are SGHNT and YENEEA. This CDR3 comprises 15 residues. V gave up 2 bases and J gave up 0 bases, with 9 bases separating them. Study donors comprised healthy, HIV-negative adults devoid of recent acute infection or vaccination. The sequence derives from a man younger than 35 in good health. Some clones in this sample may be carry-over from other donors' samples. J is TRBJ2-3 and V is TRBV11-3; D possibly corresponds to TRBD2 (6 bases). What was sequenced was naive CD4+ T cells from PBMCs. Stated subset: CD45RA+ positively selected. The CDR3 nucleotides read TGTGCCAGCAGCTTAAGAGGGACTAGCACAGATACGCAGTATTTT. Amino acid sequence: CASSLRGTSTDTQYF.